This T cell receptor beta chain derives from a study of blood T cells in healthy people across ages. At least 5.5 micrograms of total RNA were extracted per sample. Unmatched junction bases numbered 10, after V lost 7 bases and J lost 2 bases. This CDR3 comprises 16 residues. The germline CDR1 and CDR2 sequences are SGHTA and FQGNSA. On this clonotype: Antigen unknown.

Broader study findings: Strong correlation existed between TCR beta diversity and naive T cell percentage. From one million sequenced T cells, diversity estimates were lower bounds.

A sample-barcoded 5' primer and a J-beta primer mix were used in a second PCR of about 6 to 12 cycles. TCRdb analysed the 5' RACE reads with MiXCR anew, one entry per CDR3 protein. This table has about 1.8 million distinct CDR3 sequences, about 50% appearing once. This sequence was found in a woman aged 40 to 50 in good health. This chain joins TRBV7-2 and TRBJ2-3; 9 bases are shared with TRBD2. The specimen was blood. The CDR3 DNA follows: TGTGCCAGCACCTCTTACCCTAGCGGGGTCACAGATACGCAGTATTTT. Amino acid sequence: CASTSYPSGVTDTQYF.